One sample yielded the 3 T cell receptor beta chains listed below, sequenced in a study of shared clonotypes between healthy human individuals (TCRdb year 2020). Library generation was performed with the immunoSEQ multiplex PCR assay. Here the immuneACCESS table is served through TCRdb, limited to in-frame sequences with V and J called. Missing clones are a known gap in these copies; in checked studies unresolved V genes cover under half, and the rest lacks a known reason. The sample profile shows around 1,100,000 clones; roughly 80% of them were found once. 0.89% of the sample is in the top ten clones. Sequencing was carried out using memory CD4+ T cells from PBMCs. Per the publication, the cell subset or site label means: CD45RA-negative fraction. Every receptor here comes from a man aged 18 to 35 in good health. Some clones in this sample may be carry-over from other donors' samples.

V and J are TRBV5-1 and TRBJ1-1; 8 positions match TRBD1. The CDR3 sequence is 15 residues long. J was trimmed by 4 bases and V by 4 bases; bases with no gene match: 9. Germline V gene lookup returns CDR1 SGHRS and CDR2 YFSETQ. The CDR3 region has the DNA TGCGCCAGCAGCCCTTGGACAGGGTCGATCACTGAAGCTTTCTTT. This encodes CASSPWTGSITEAFF.

The chain employs TRBV5-4 and TRBJ1-5, with no clear D. CDR1 is SGHNT and CDR2 is YYREEE in the germline V gene (reference sequence). The CDR3 has 13 amino acids. V dropped 2 bases and J dropped 3 bases, with 6 bases sitting between them. This CDR3 reads CASSFRPNQPQHF. Written as DNA, the CDR3 is TGTGCCAGCAGCTTCCGCCCCAATCAGCCCCAGCATTTT.

The table lists this clone with a few counts. A much larger clone lies one base from this, so it may be a read error. The chain uses TRBV7-2 and TRBJ1-1; 7 bases are shared with TRBD1. The germline V gene has CDR1 SGHTA and CDR2 FQGNSA. V lost 2 bases, J lost 1 base, and 1 base stayed unmatched. The CDR3 spans 14 residues. CDR3 region: CASSLQGENTEAFF. In DNA, the CDR3 is TGTGCCAGCAGCTTACAGGGGGAGAACACTGAAGCTTTCTTT. Full variable domain (rest looked up from reference TRBV7-2 and TRBJ1-1): GAGVSQSPSNKVTEKGKDVELRCDPISGHTALYWYRQSLGQGLEFLIYFQGNSAPDKSGLPSDRFSAERTGGSVSTLTIQRTQQEDSAVYLCASSLQGENTEAFFGQGTRLTVV.